These 26 T cell receptor beta chains share one sample of origin, sequenced in a study of blood T cell repertoires in COVID-19. Clones were sequenced by immunoSEQ multiplex PCR, and TCRdb holds only the in-frame ones, with some missing. This repertoire shows a few hundred thousand clones, approximately 91% found once; its top ten account for around 11%. Sequenced: peripheral blood. All receptors come from a woman between 25 and 40 years old with COVID-19, enrolled during active disease.

This chain links TRBV19 with TRBJ1-2, with TRBD1 as a possible D gene (6 bases). CDR1 LNHDA and CDR2 SQIVND come from the germline V gene (reference sequence). The CDR3 spans 15 residues. V was pared by 6 bases and J by 2 bases, with 16 bases between. CDR3 sequence (DNA): TGTGCCAGTAGCCCCCTCCCGGACAGCAACTATGGCTACACCTTC. Its protein product is CASSPLPDSNYGYTF.

The chain combines TRBV29-1 with TRBJ2-7, with D perhaps matching TRBD1 (6 bases). Germline-derived CDR1 and CDR2 are SQVTM and ANQGSEA. The CDR3 length is 13 residues. V gave up 6 bases and J gave up 1 base, with 13 bases separating them. The CDR3 region has the DNA TGCAGCGTATCACAGGGTAATTCCTACGAGCAGTACTTC. As protein: CSVSQGNSYEQYF.

This clone was picked up one time. The chain carries TRBV28 and TRBJ1-4; maybe TRBD1 (6 bases). CDR1 is MDHEN, CDR2 SYDVKM, per germline. V lost 6 bases and J lost 3, with 14 bases in between. The CDR3 covers 15 residues. CDR3 sequence: CASRPTGSPNEKLFF. CDR3 sequence (DNA): TGTGCCAGCAGACCTACAGGGTCCCCTAATGAAAAACTGTTTTTT. Supplemented by reference TRBV28 and TRBJ1-4, the full variable domain reads DVKVTQSSRYLVKRTGEKVFLECVQDMDHENMFWYRQDPGLGLRLIYFSYDVKMKEKGDIPEGYSVSREKKERFSLILESASTNQTSMYLCASRPTGSPNEKLFFGSGTQLSVL.

V and J are TRBV28 and TRBJ1-2; D not certain. The CDR3 spans 13 residues. The germline V gene has CDR1 MDHEN and CDR2 SYDVKM. V shed 6 bases and J shed 4 bases, with 12 bases lying between them. The CDR3 coding sequence is TGTGCCAGCAGATCGGAGAATCGCTATGGCTACACCTTC. This translates into CASRSENRYGYTF.

The chain is built from TRBV11-3 and TRBJ2-5; 10 positions agree with TRBD1. Germline CDR1 SGHNT, CDR2 YENEEA. The CDR3 spans 16 residues. Trimming took 1 base from V and 5 from J; bases not matched to a gene: 7. CDR3 coding DNA: TGTGCCAGCAGCTTAGCGGCCGGGACAGGGGACGAGACCCAGTACTTC. It encodes CASSLAAGTGDETQYF.

This clone was counted between two and nine times. For the CDR3, the DNA is TGTGCCTGGAGTCCAATTCTCAGGGCCCCTGAAGCTTTCTTT. Protein: CAWSPILRAPEAFF. The chain links TRBV30 to TRBJ1-1; tentative D call: TRBD1 (5 bases). The CDR3 runs to 14 residues. Trimming cost V 2 bases and J 6 bases, with 16 bases left between them. Germline V gene data show CDR1 as GTSNPN and CDR2 as SVGIG (reference sequence).

The chain joins TRBV6-2 or TRBV6-3 to TRBJ1-2, with D possibly matching TRBD1 (6 bases). The germline V and J ends were trimmed by 5 bases and 6 bases, with 10 bases remaining between them. Germline CDR1 and CDR2: MNHEY and SVGEGT. This CDR3 spans 12 amino acids. The CDR3 here is CASSRTADGYTF. CDR3 coding DNA: TGTGCCAGCAGTCGGACAGCAGATGGCTACACCTTC.

V and J are TRBV6-5 and TRBJ1-2, with 7 nucleotides matching TRBD1. Germline V gene sequence: CDR1 MNHEY, CDR2 SVGAGI. J was trimmed by 2 bases and V by 6 bases; bases with no gene match: 12. The CDR3 extends over 16 amino acids. This CDR3 is CASSYLSGTVNYGYTF. In nucleotides, the CDR3 is TGTGCCAGCAGCTACCTATCCGGGACAGTGAACTATGGCTACACCTTC.

Only a few counts were recorded for this clone. The gene calls are TRBV7-2 and TRBJ1-2, with D perhaps TRBD1 (5 bases). This CDR3 is built from 13 residues. Germline V lookup: CDR1 SGHTA, CDR2 FQGNSA. V was pared by 1 base and J by 2 bases, with 5 bases between. CDR3 in amino acids: CASSLEGNYGYTF. The CDR3 bases are TGTGCCAGCAGCTTAGAGGGGAACTATGGCTACACCTTC.

The J gene is TRBJ2-5, the V gene TRBV24-1; possible D gene TRBD2, 6 bases. Trimming removed 3 bases from V and 7 bases from J, with 20 bases in between. In germline, CDR1 is KGHDR, CDR2 SFDVKD. The length of the CDR3 is 16 residues. CDR3 sequence (DNA): TGTGCCACCAGTGATCCGGGACTCTCCCCACCAGCGACCCAGTACTTC. This encodes CATSDPGLSPPATQYF.

CDR3 loop: CAIRTGGNEQYF. The CDR3 coding sequence is TGTGCCATCAGGACAGGGGGCAACGAGCAGTACTTC. V usage is TRBV2 and J usage is TRBJ2-7, with 11 bases matching TRBD1. The CDR3 spans 12 residues. CDR1 SNHLY and CDR2 FYNNEI come from the germline V gene. V gave up 10 bases and J gave up 5 bases; unmatched junction bases: 4.

The chain recombines TRBV30 with TRBJ1-6; D call uncertain. The V gene's germline CDR1 is GTSNPN and CDR2 SVGIG (reference sequence). V shed 1 base and J shed 6 bases, with 16 bases lying between them. The CDR3 has 16 amino acids. In nucleotides, the CDR3 is TGTGCCTGGAGTGGAGGGAACCCGAACGGTAATTCACCCCTCCACTTT. It yields the protein CAWSGGNPNGNSPLHF.

The rearrangement uses TRBV11-2 and TRBJ2-7; D possibly corresponds to TRBD2 (5 bases). This CDR3 region has 15 residues. The V gene lost 1 base and the J gene lost 4 bases, with 14 bases spanning the gap. Germline lookup yields CDR1 SGHAT and CDR2 FQNNGV. This CDR3 reads CASSLAGSPVYEQYF. DNA for the CDR3: TGTGCCAGCAGCTTAGCGGGGAGCCCGGTTTACGAGCAGTACTTC.

This chain connects TRBV28 to TRBJ2-7; 12 nucleotides match TRBD2. Germline V gene data show CDR1 as MDHEN and CDR2 as SYDVKM. This CDR3 contains 18 residues. With 5 bases clipped from V and 0 bases from J, the junction kept 11 bases outside the gene matches. Here the CDR3 DNA reads TGTGCCAGCAGTCCCTCGATCCTGACTAGCGGGAGCTCCTACGAGCAGTACTTC. Translating it yields CASSPSILTSGSSYEQYF.

V and J are TRBV27 and TRBJ1-2, with D unclear. The CDR3 has 14 amino acids. V was clipped by 5 bases and J by 1 base, with 11 bases between them. Germline V lookup: CDR1 MNHEY, CDR2 SMNVEV (reference sequence). This CDR3 reads CASSPLVFNYGYTF. The CDR3 coding sequence is TGTGCCAGCAGTCCCCTCGTATTTAACTATGGCTACACCTTC.

The sample holds one count of this clone. The gene calls are TRBV5-4 and TRBJ1-4; weak D call: TRBD1 (6 bases). The CDR3 has 13 residues. V lost 0 bases to trimming and J lost 8 bases, with 8 bases between them. Germline loops: CDR1 SGHNT, CDR2 YYREEE (reference sequence). In nucleotides, the CDR3 is TGTGCCAGCAGCTTGGGGGGGCGGGAAAAACTGTTTTTT. It encodes CASSLGGREKLFF. The whole variable domain, filled in from reference TRBV5-4 and TRBJ1-4, reads ETGVTQSPTHLIKTRGQQVTLRCSSQSGHNTVSWYQQALGQGPQFIFQYYREEENGRGNFPPRFSGLQFPNYSSELNVNALELDDSALYLCASSLGGREKLFFGSGTQLSVL.

V usage is TRBV9 and J usage is TRBJ2-1; 10 nucleotides match TRBD2. This CDR3 region has 16 residues. Germline CDR1 is SGDLS and CDR2 is YYNGEE. V gave up 0 bases and J gave up 7 bases; unmatched junction bases: 7. The CDR3 bases are TGTGCCAGCAGCGTAGCGGCTAGCGGGAGTTGGAATGAGCAGTTCTTC. Translating it yields CASSVAASGSWNEQFF.

The chain employs TRBV19 and TRBJ1-5; 9 nucleotides agree with TRBD1. CDR1 and CDR2 (germline): LNHDA, SQIVND (reference sequence). The length of the CDR3 is 15 residues. The V gene end was trimmed by 2 bases and the J gene end by 5 bases; junction bases not matched to a gene: 4. The CDR3 DNA sequence: TGTGCCAGTAGTATAAACAGGGGGCGCGATCAGCCCCAGCATTTT. This gives the protein CASSINRGRDQPQHF.

The genes are TRBV19 and TRBJ2-5; D might be TRBD1 (6 bases). The CDR3 covers 13 residues. Germline V gives CDR1 LNHDA, CDR2 SQIVND (reference sequence). V lost 6 bases and J lost 4, with 12 bases in between. DNA for the CDR3: TGTGCCAGTAGACCCACAGGGCTAGAGACCCAGTACTTC. Protein: CASRPTGLETQYF.

The chain joins TRBV3-1 (or the pseudogene TRBV3-2) to TRBJ2-1; perhaps TRBD1 as D (5 bases). This CDR3 contains 15 residues. CDR1 and CDR2 from the germline V gene are LGHDT and YNNKEL (reference sequence). The germline V and J ends were trimmed by 0 bases and 4 bases, with 10 bases remaining between them. The CDR3 loop is CASSQEGQKYNEQFF. The CDR3 region has the DNA TGTGCCAGCAGCCAAGAGGGGCAGAAGTACAATGAGCAGTTCTTC.

This chain connects TRBV9 to TRBJ2-7, with 7 bases fitting TRBD1. The CDR3 length is 14 residues. V lost 0 bases to trimming and J lost 3 bases; unmatched junction nucleotides: 3. The germline gives CDR1 SGDLS, CDR2 YYNGEE. CDR3 sequence: CASSVASGGYEQYF. The CDR3 DNA sequence: TGTGCCAGCAGCGTAGCGTCAGGGGGCTACGAGCAGTACTTC.

The chain carries TRBV6-5 and TRBJ1-6, with TRBD1 as a possible D gene (6 bases). V was trimmed by 6 bases and J by 11 bases, leaving 17 bases between them. The CDR3 loop spans 14 amino acids. Germline V lookup: CDR1 MNHEY, CDR2 SVGAGI. The CDR3 sequence is CASSRDTDLTPLHF. CDR3 in DNA: TGTGCCAGCAGCCGGGACACGGATTTGACACCCCTCCACTTT.

The chain links TRBV10-3 to TRBJ1-2, with 8 nucleotides matching TRBD1. V shed 0 bases, J shed 7 bases, and the junction held 7 bases outside the gene matches. This CDR3 spans 15 amino acids. Germline V gene data show CDR1 as ENHRY and CDR2 as SYGVKD. CDR3 region: CAISESLQGAFGYTF. CDR3 nucleotide sequence: TGTGCCATCAGTGAGTCCCTGCAGGGGGCATTTGGCTACACCTTC.

This sequence joins TRBV19 and TRBJ1-1; the D gene is possibly TRBD1 (5 bases). There are 14 residues in the CDR3. With 3 bases removed from V and 8 bases from J, the gap between germline ends came to 16 bases. Germline-derived CDR1 and CDR2 are LNHDA and SQIVND (reference sequence). This chain's CDR3 is CASSIKVSAGEAFF. Here the CDR3 DNA reads TGTGCCAGTAGTATTAAGGTTTCGGCAGGGGAAGCTTTCTTT. The variable domain in full, completed from reference TRBV19 and TRBJ1-1, reads DGGITQSPKYLFRKEGQNVTLSCEQNLNHDAMYWYRQDPGQGLRLIYYSQIVNDFQKGDIAEGYSVSREKKESFPLTVTSAQKNPTAFYLCASSIKVSAGEAFFGQGTRLTVV.

This rearrangement joins TRBV28 to TRBJ2-2; 11 bases map to TRBD2. The CDR3 extends over 15 amino acids. Germline-derived CDR1 and CDR2 are MDHEN and SYDVKM. Losses at the gene ends were 9 bases for V and 0 bases for J; bases not matched to a gene: 3. CDR3 DNA: TGTGCCAGTTTAGCGGGAGGGTCGAACACCGGGGAGCTGTTTTTT. Translated, it gives CASLAGGSNTGELFF. The full variable domain, with the rest looked up from reference TRBV28 and TRBJ2-2, is DVKVTQSSRYLVKRTGEKVFLECVQDMDHENMFWYRQDPGLGLRLIYFSYDVKMKEKGDIPEGYSVSREKKERFSLILESASTNQTSMYLCASLAGGSNTGELFFGEGSRLTVL.

The genes are TRBV28 and TRBJ2-2; 7 bases agree with TRBD1. This CDR3 has 17 residues. The J segment lost 1 base and the V segment lost 6 bases, leaving 11 bases of the junction unmatched. CDR1 MDHEN and CDR2 SYDVKM come from the germline V gene. The CDR3: CASSSLPGQMNTGELFF. CDR3 DNA sequence: TGTGCCAGCAGCTCCTTACCGGGACAGATGAACACCGGGGAGCTGTTTTTT.